Presented here are 19 T cell receptor beta chains from one specimen sequenced in a study of T-cell memory formation after mild COVID-19. TCRdb itself ran the 5' RACE reads through MiXCR, one entry per CDR3 protein. The table has approximately 98,000 distinct CDR3 sequences, over 15% seen once. What was sequenced was PBMCs or a T cell subset sorted from them (not recorded which). The receptor set was obtained from a man in his late teens or twenties who had mild COVID-19 (a few samples of this study predate the infection). Cell type and time point are not known.

V is TRBV29-1 and J is TRBJ1-2; TRBD1 aligns across 12 bases. V trimming: 8 bases; J trimming: 2 bases; junction bases outside the gene matches: 6. The CDR3 has 14 amino acids. Germline CDR1 and CDR2: SQVTM and ANQGSEA. CDR3 DNA sequence: TGCAGCTCCTCGGGACAGGGGGCAAACTATGGCTACACCTTC. Encoded protein: CSSSGQGANYGYTF. The full variable domain, with the rest looked up from reference TRBV29-1 and TRBJ1-2, is SAVISQKPSRDICQRGTSLTIQCQVDSQVTMMFWYRQQPGQSLTLIATANQGSEATYESGFVIDKFPISRPNLTFSTLTVSNMSPEDSSIYLCSSSGQGANYGYTFGSGTRLTVV.

This clonotype was seen only a few times. The gene calls are TRBV5-1 and TRBJ2-5; no firm D call. V gave up 6 bases and J gave up 4 bases, with 13 bases separating them. The CDR3 loop spans 13 amino acids. Germline CDR1 SGHRS, CDR2 YFSETQ. CDR3 in amino acids: CASNELTGETQYF. Written as DNA, the CDR3 is TGCGCCAGCAACGAGTTAACGGGAGAGACCCAGTACTTC.

The CDR3 sequence: CASSQVPGQGNTEAFF. Here the CDR3 DNA reads TGCGCCAGCAGCCAAGTTCCGGGACAGGGGAACACTGAAGCTTTCTTT. The J gene is TRBJ1-1, the V gene TRBV4-1, with 9 bases that match TRBD1. Germline V gives CDR1 MGHRA, CDR2 YSYEKL. This CDR3 region has 16 residues. The V gene end was trimmed by 1 base and the J gene end by 1 base; junction bases not matched to a gene: 4.

The V gene is TRBV29-1, the J gene TRBJ1-3; D is unresolved. This CDR3 is built from 12 residues. V lost 4 bases to trimming and J lost 0 bases, with 4 bases between them. CDR1 and CDR2 (germline): SQVTM, ANQGSEA. CDR3 DNA: TGCAGCGTTGGGAGCTCTGGAAACACCATATATTTT. Translated, it gives CSVGSSGNTIYF.

This clonotype was seen only a few times. The gene calls are TRBV7-2 and TRBJ2-1; 7 bases are a match to TRBD1. Trimming took 6 bases from V and 0 from J; bases not matched to a gene: 5. Germline CDR1 SGHTA, CDR2 FQGNSA. The CDR3 covers 15 residues. The CDR3 loop is CASSFDRASYNEQFF. CDR3 bases: TGTGCCAGCAGTTTTGACAGGGCCTCCTACAATGAGCAGTTCTTC.

This clonotype has only a few counts. The chain couples TRBV12-1 to TRBJ2-7; the DNA was not used to check the table's D call, TRBD2. TRBV12-1 is listed as a pseudogene. The CDR3 runs 14 residues. This CDR3 reads CASSCGGTIYEQYV. CDR3 coding DNA: TGTGCCAGCAGCTGCGGGGGGACTATCTACGAGCAGTACGTC.

This clonotype was seen only a few times. V is TRBV12-3 or TRBV12-4 and J is TRBJ1-2, with D uncertain. This CDR3 is built from 14 residues. V lost 0 bases, J lost 6 bases, and 11 bases lay in between. The CDR3, as DNA: TGTGCCAGCAGTTTAGCGCATGTCCCGGATGGCTACACCTTC. Translating gives CASSLAHVPDGYTF.

This clonotype has a count of ten or more. The chain recombines TRBV11-2 with TRBJ2-3; D may correspond to TRBD1 or TRBD2 (5 bases each). Germline CDR1 and CDR2: SGHAT and FQNNGV. This CDR3 has 13 amino acids. The ends were cut back, 4 bases at V and 0 bases at J, with 5 bases in the middle. CDR3 DNA: TGTGCCAGCAGCTGGGACAGCACAGATACGCAGTATTTT. Translated: CASSWDSTDTQYF.

This clonotype has just a few counts. CDR3 bases: TGCGCCAGCAGCCAAGTACGGGACAGGGGATACAATGAGCAGTTCTTC. It translates to CASSQVRDRGYNEQFF. The J gene is TRBJ2-1, the V gene TRBV4-3; 10 bases are shared with TRBD1. V trimming: 1 base; J trimming: 4 bases; junction bases outside the gene matches: 4. The CDR3 loop spans 16 amino acids. Germline-derived CDR1 and CDR2 are LGHNA and YSLEER.

The CDR3 DNA is TGCAGTGCTACAGACAGTTCCTACAATGAGCAGTTCTTC. Its protein is CSATDSSYNEQFF. The rearrangement uses TRBV20-1 and TRBJ2-1, with D maybe TRBD1 (5 bases). V lost 4 bases to trimming and J lost 1 base, with 8 bases between them. This CDR3 is 13 amino acids long. Germline assignment: CDR1 DFQATT and CDR2 SNEGSKA (reference sequence).

The rearrangement joins TRBV5-6 to TRBJ2-1; no definite D call. Germline-derived CDR1 and CDR2 are SGHDT and YYEEEE. V was cut by 4 bases and J by 5 bases, with 7 bases left in between. CDR3 size: 12 residues. The DNA for the CDR3 is TGTGCCAGCAGCGTCGACCACAATGAGCAGTTCTTC. It specifies CASSVDHNEQFF. The entire variable domain, with the rest obtained from reference TRBV5-6 and TRBJ2-1, is as follows: DAGVTQSPTHLIKTRGQQVTLRCSPKSGHDTVSWYQQALGQGPQFIFQYYEEEERQRGNFPDRFSGHQFPNYSSELNVNALLLGDSALYLCASSVDHNEQFFGPGTRLTVL.

The chain couples TRBV24-1 to TRBJ2-3, with TRBD1 identical over 7 bases. CDR3 length equals 13 residues. Germline-derived CDR1 and CDR2 are KGHDR and SFDVKD. V was clipped by 11 bases and J by 2 bases; unmatched bases: 6. CDR3 in DNA: TGTGCCATACAGGGGCGCGTCACAGATACGCAGTATTTT. It translates to CAIQGRVTDTQYF.

There are a few counts of this clonotype. The CDR3 sequence is CASSKIGQSENIQYF. Here the CDR3 DNA reads TGTGCCAGCAGTAAAATCGGACAGTCAGAAAACATTCAGTACTTC. The chain links TRBV28 to TRBJ2-4; a weak D match, TRBD1 (6 bases). Germline lookup yields CDR1 MDHEN and CDR2 SYDVKM. Trimming left V 5 bases short and J 5 bases short, with 16 bases between. This CDR3 is 15 amino acids long.

This clonotype has a handful of counts. This rearrangement joins TRBV7-2 to TRBJ1-5; 8 bases align to TRBD1. The V gene's germline CDR1 is SGHTA and CDR2 FQGNSA. The CDR3 is 14 amino acids. J lost 4 bases, V lost 4 bases, and 3 bases had no gene match. As DNA, the CDR3 is TGTGCCAGCAGCTCCCGGACAGGGAATCAGCCCCAGCATTTT. Translating gives CASSSRTGNQPQHF.

At least ten counts were recorded for this clonotype. This chain connects TRBV4-1 to TRBJ1-3, with D uncertain. CDR3 length: 15 amino acids. Trimming stripped 2 bases from V and 2 bases from J, with 10 bases between. CDR1 is MGHRA, CDR2 YSYEKL, per germline. CDR3 sequence reads: CASSQTEQTGNTIYF. The CDR3 DNA reads TGCGCCAGCAGCCAAACGGAGCAGACTGGAAACACCATATATTTT.

This clonotype was seen more than once but under ten times. This sequence joins TRBV20-1 and TRBJ2-1, with 13 bases fitting TRBD2. CDR3 length: 15 amino acids. J was trimmed by 3 bases and V by 6 bases; bases with no gene match: 5. Germline values: CDR1 DFQATT, CDR2 SNEGSKA (reference sequence). CDR3 protein: CSAKLAGGLYNEQFF. DNA for the CDR3: TGCAGTGCCAAACTAGCGGGGGGGCTCTACAATGAGCAGTTCTTC.

The table lists this clonotype with a count of one. The V gene is TRBV5-1, the J gene TRBJ1-5, with 7 bases that match TRBD1. Unmatched junction bases numbered 7, after V lost 4 bases and J lost 3 bases. Germline assignment: CDR1 SGHRS and CDR2 YFSETQ. This CDR3 is 15 amino acids long. The CDR3 DNA reads as TGCGCCAGCAGCCCTCGGGACAGCTCCAATCAGCCCCAGCATTTT. Amino acid sequence: CASSPRDSSNQPQHF.

This clonotype appeared a few times. Here the CDR3 DNA reads TGCAGCGTCCGTGCAAGGCTCCAAGAGACCCAGTACTTC. Translation gives CSVRARLQETQYF. The chain uses TRBV29-1 and TRBJ2-5; D is unresolved. Germline CDR1 and CDR2: SQVTM and ANQGSEA. V lost 6 bases, J lost 1 base, and 12 bases lay in between. This CDR3 contains 13 residues.

V gene TRBV12-3 or TRBV12-4 combines with J gene TRBJ1-1, with 8 bases matching TRBD1. The CDR3 runs 14 residues. V shed 8 bases, J shed 0 bases, and the junction held 5 bases outside the gene matches. CDR3 amino acids: CASRRDRMNTEAFF. The CDR3 nucleotides are TGTGCCAGCCGCCGGGACAGGATGAACACTGAAGCTTTCTTT.